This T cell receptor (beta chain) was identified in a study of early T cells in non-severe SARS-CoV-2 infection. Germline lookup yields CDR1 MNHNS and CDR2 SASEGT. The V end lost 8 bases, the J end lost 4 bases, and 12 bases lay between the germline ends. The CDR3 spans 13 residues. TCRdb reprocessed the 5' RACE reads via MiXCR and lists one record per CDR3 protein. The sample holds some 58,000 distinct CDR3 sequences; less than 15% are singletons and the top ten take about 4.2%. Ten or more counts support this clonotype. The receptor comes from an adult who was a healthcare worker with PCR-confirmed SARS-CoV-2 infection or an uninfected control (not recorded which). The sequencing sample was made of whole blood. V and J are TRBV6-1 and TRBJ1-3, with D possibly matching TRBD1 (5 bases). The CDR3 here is CASGGTGGNTIYF. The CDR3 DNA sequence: TGTGCCAGCGGAGGGACGGGAGGAAACACCATATATTTT.